The clone carrying this T cell receptor (beta chain) was recorded a few times. Its antigen remains unidentified. The isolated RNA, all of it, was reverse transcribed, so expressed TCRB transcripts were what got sequenced. Generated by immunoSEQ multiplex PCR, the TCRdb table keeps only in-frame clones and is missing some. The sample shows 310,000 or so clones, about 15% of them seen only once. One heparinised draw, averaging roughly 100 mL, was taken per donor. This CDR3 has 15 amino acids. Deletions cut 0 bases from V and 3 bases from J, with 12 bases between. Germline assignment: CDR1 GTSNPN and CDR2 SVGIG (reference sequence). The source of the sample is a study of beta chain features in type 1 diabetes. Study-level results: Shorter TCRB CDR3s, moderately but significantly so, were found in Type 1 diabetes patients in all four CD4+ subsets. Comparison showed that naive, central memory and Treg TCRB repertoires appeared more similar among patients than among healthy donors.

This sequence originates from a man between 18 and 29 years old with type 1 diabetes. Sequencing input: naive CD4+ T cells from blood. The rearrangement links TRBV30 to TRBJ1-5, with D possibly being TRBD1 (5 bases). CDR3 in DNA: TGTGCCTGGAGTGTAAGGCAGGGAATCAATCAGCCCCAGCATTTT. Translating it yields CAWSVRQGINQPQHF.